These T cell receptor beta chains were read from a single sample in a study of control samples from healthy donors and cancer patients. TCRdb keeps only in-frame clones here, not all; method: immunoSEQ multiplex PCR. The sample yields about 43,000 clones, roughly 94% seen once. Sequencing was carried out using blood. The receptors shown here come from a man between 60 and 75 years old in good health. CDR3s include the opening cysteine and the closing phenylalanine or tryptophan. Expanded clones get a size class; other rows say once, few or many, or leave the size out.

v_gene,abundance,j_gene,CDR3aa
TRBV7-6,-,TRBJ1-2,CASSLDQGNYGYTF
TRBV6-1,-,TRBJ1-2,CASREATEGYTF
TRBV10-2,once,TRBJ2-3,CASSDPGLAGADTQYF
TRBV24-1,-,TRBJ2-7,CATSDPAGGAYEQYF
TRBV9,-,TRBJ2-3,CASSGGTSGREDTQYF
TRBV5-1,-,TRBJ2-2,CASSLAASGTGELFF
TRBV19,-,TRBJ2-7,CASSIRDRPYEQYF
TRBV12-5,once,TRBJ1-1,CASGPGDRGRIEAFF
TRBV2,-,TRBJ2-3,CASTHLPPPAGGPGDTQYF
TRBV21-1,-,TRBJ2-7,CASSSFSYEQYF
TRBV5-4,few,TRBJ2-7,CASSLRILEDEQYF
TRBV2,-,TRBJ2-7,CASSRQVLEQYF
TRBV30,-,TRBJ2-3,CAWSGTSGVTSTDTQYF
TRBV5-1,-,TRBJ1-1,CASSSGTNTEAFF
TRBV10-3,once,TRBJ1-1,CAISGTGPTEAFF
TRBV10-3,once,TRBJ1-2,CAIRGDRSNYGYTF